This T cell receptor beta chain was recorded in a study of blood T cells in healthy people across ages. Study observations and caveats: TCR beta diversity tracked closely with naive T cell percentage. Changes in expanded clonotypes were possibly confounded, as the CMV status of donors was unknown.

Turning to this clonotype: Its antigen remains unknown.

CDR3 size: 12 residues. Germline loops: CDR1 MNHEY, CDR2 SVGEGT. The V gene lost 5 bases and the J gene lost 0 bases, with 4 bases spanning the gap. A J-beta primer mix and a sample-barcoded 5' primer were used in a second PCR of about 7 to 12 cycles. From the 5' RACE reads, TCRdb called clonotypes with MiXCR, one entry per CDR3 protein. The profile shows 1.5 million or so distinct CDR3 sequences, 40% to 45% of them singletons. Sequences were obtained from blood. This receptor was identified in a woman between 18 and 29 years old in good health. V is TRBV6-2 or TRBV6-3 and J is TRBJ2-5; D uncertain. CDR3 nucleotides: TGTGCCAGCAGTAACGACCAAGAGACCCAGTACTTC. It specifies CASSNDQETQYF.